A single TCR beta chain is shown here with its context. Its antigen remains unidentified. The data stem from a study of OX40 agonist ivuxolimab in advanced cancers. Study at large: An agonistic human IgG2 monoclonal antibody against OX40 (CD134) was given. Every 2 weeks, patients received ivuxolimab intravenously, dosed at 0.01 to 10 mg/kg. General observations from the study: Circulating CD4+ and CD8+ T cells showed clonal expansion by week 6 at 0.1 to 3.0 mg/kg.

Sequencing used immunoSEQ multiplex PCR; TCRdb keeps in-frame clones, though not all of them. The sample lists about 96,000 clones, roughly 80% occurring once. Between the trimmed V and J ends, which lost 4 bases and 0 bases, there was a span of 16 bases. CDR3 length equals 17 residues. Germline values: CDR1 KGHSH, CDR2 LQKENI. Sequenced material: CD4+ or CD8+ T cells sorted from blood, taken in a trial of the OX40 agonist ivuxolimab. The V call is TRBV18, the J call TRBJ2-1; TRBD2 is a possible D gene (5 bases). This clonotype was obtained from an adult with an advanced solid tumor such as melanoma, head and neck, liver or kidney cancer. CDR3 DNA: TGTGCCAGCTCACGAGGGCGTGTAGAAGGCTCCTACAATGAGCAGTTCTTC. It yields the protein CASSRGRVEGSYNEQFF.